The 3 T cell receptor beta chains below all came from one sample that was sequenced in a study of Ad26.COV2.S vaccination and SARS-CoV-2 variants. Sequencing was performed with immunoSEQ multiplex PCR; in TCRdb, only in-frame clones are kept and a portion is missing. This repertoire shows roughly 510,000 clones, 70% to 90% found once; its top ten account for 9.5% to 15%. Documented treatment: 15 to 20 received Ad26.COV2.S at low or high dose, single or two shots; roughly five received placebo; per-sample allocation not given. Repertoires come from day 63 after the first vaccine or placebo injection. Here the sequenced sample was peripheral blood, taken in a trial of Ad26.COV2.S vaccine versus placebo. The receptors were sampled from a person between 18 and 60 years old who received the Ad26.COV2.S COVID-19 vaccine or a placebo.

The rearrangement uses TRBV6-2 or TRBV6-3 and TRBJ2-7, with TRBD2 matching over 14 bases. V gave up 2 bases and J gave up 7 bases; unmatched junction bases: 13. The CDR3 runs 18 residues. The V gene's germline CDR1 is MNHEY and CDR2 SVGEGT. In nucleotides, the CDR3 is TGTGCCAGCAGTTACCACCGGAGACTAGCGGGAGGGTTCCGGGAGCAGTACTTC. Its protein is CASSYHRRLAGGFREQYF.

The V gene is TRBV30, the J gene TRBJ1-2; 10 bases map to TRBD1. With V trimmed by 2 bases and J by 0 bases, 9 bases remained unmatched. This CDR3 has 17 amino acids. Germline V lookup: CDR1 GTSNPN, CDR2 SVGIG (reference sequence). The CDR3 here is CAWSRPGQGITNYGYTF. Written as DNA, the CDR3 is TGTGCCTGGAGTCGTCCGGGACAGGGGATTACTAACTATGGCTACACCTTC.

This clone was observed once. CDR3 sequence: CARSLGEGYEQYF. The CDR3 DNA is TGTGCCAGAAGCCTGGGAGAGGGCTACGAGCAGTACTTC. This chain connects TRBV5-3 to TRBJ2-7, with D perhaps matching TRBD2 (5 bases). Being an ORF, TRBV5-3 has a function that is uncertain. Trimming stripped 4 bases from V and 3 bases from J, with 11 bases between. The CDR3 runs 13 residues.